This section outlines one T cell receptor (beta chain) sequence together with its context. The multiple sclerosis control cohort comprised treatment-naive individuals presenting with stable or active relapsing-remitting disease. The data derive from a study of CD8 T cells in Susac syndrome. Reverse transcription of roughly 0.45 to 1 ug RNA used random hexamers. Amplification of the TCR beta CDR3 was carried out by immunoSEQ multiplex PCR, which spanned a total of 54 Vbeta and 13 Jbeta segments. TCRdb itself ran the immunoSEQ multiplex PCR reads through MiXCR, one entry per CDR3 protein. Seen here are 170,000 or so distinct CDR3 sequences, about 93% observed once, and the top ten hold around 0.1%. V was pared by 6 bases and J by 0 bases, with 20 bases between. The CDR3 is 16 amino acids. CDR1 is DFQATT, CDR2 SNEGSKA, per germline (reference sequence).

The sequencing input was CD4+ T cells from PBMCs. The chain couples TRBV20-1 to TRBJ2-5; D may be TRBD1 (6 bases). This sequence was found in a human donor with multiple sclerosis. The DNA for the CDR3 is TGCAGTGCCCCTCCCCGGGACACATCGTACCAAGAGACCCAGTACTTC. It encodes CSAPPRDTSYQETQYF.